The 30 T cell receptor beta chains given below trace back to one sample, sequenced in a study of a mutant IDH1 vaccine in newly diagnosed glioma. Time point described: week 11, during vaccination. Every single dose of the vaccine, 300 ug of mutant IDH1 20-mer peptide, came with topical imiquimod. TCRdb keeps only in-frame clones here, not all; method: immunoSEQ multiplex PCR. The sample yields fewer than 75,000 clones, approximately 84% seen once. No antigen is known for these receptors. The specimen comprised PBMCs, sampled from a glioma patient whose treatment included an IDH1 peptide vaccine. The receptors were gathered from a woman between 45 and 65 years old with glioma.

V gene TRBV7-9 combines with J gene TRBJ1-4, with D perhaps TRBD1 (5 bases). The CDR3 extends over 16 amino acids. The germline CDR1 and CDR2 sequences are SEHNR and FQNEAQ (reference sequence). V shed 4 bases and J shed 0 bases, with 12 bases lying between them. Written as DNA, the CDR3 is TGTGCCAGCAGCTCCCCGGTGGGGGCAACTAATGAAAAACTGTTTTTT. It translates to CASSSPVGATNEKLFF.

The CDR3 is CASSSGAPTGTDTQYF. For the CDR3, the DNA is TGTGCCAGCAGCTCGGGGGCCCCAACGGGCACAGATACGCAGTATTTT. This chain joins TRBV7-2 and TRBJ2-3; D may correspond to TRBD1 or TRBD2 (6 bases each). Germline V CDR1 and CDR2: SGHTA, FQGNSA. The CDR3 length is 16 residues. Trimming shortened V by 4 bases and J by 1 base, and 15 bases separated the two germline ends.

The chain couples TRBV30 to TRBJ2-1, with D perhaps given as TRBD1 or TRBD2 (5 bases each). The CDR3 consists of 13 residues. The germline V gene has CDR1 GTSNPN and CDR2 SVGIG (reference sequence). V dropped 2 bases and J dropped 8 bases, with 13 bases sitting between them. The DNA of the CDR3 is TGTGCCTGGAGTCGGCACCGAGGGGATGAGCAGTTCTTC. It specifies CAWSRHRGDEQFF.

This chain links TRBV21-1 with TRBJ2-1; TRBD2, the table's D call, lacks a check against the DNA. TRBV21-1 is shown as a pseudogene. This CDR3 is built from 17 residues. The CDR3 here is CASSKARRTSVYNEQFF. CDR3 coding DNA: TGTGCCAGCAGCAAAGCGCGACGGACTAGCGTATACAATGAGCAGTTCTTC.

This clone was observed a single time. The chain has TRBV27 and TRBJ1-2; 7 nucleotides match TRBD1. Germline CDR1 MNHEY, CDR2 SMNVEV (reference sequence). The CDR3 loop spans 16 amino acids. The ends lost 8 bases at V and 2 bases at J; junction bases unmatched: 14. The CDR3 DNA reads as TGTGCCAGCGCACCAGGGGGGGCCCGTTCCAACTATGGCTACACCTTC. Its translation: CASAPGGARSNYGYTF.

In its sample, this clone was seen a few times. The chain joins TRBV14 to TRBJ1-5; D is uncertain. CDR1 SGHDN and CDR2 FVKESK come from the germline V gene. Trimming left V 2 bases short and J 3 bases short, with 2 bases between. This CDR3 is built from 12 residues. CDR3 coding DNA: TGTGCCAGCAGCCAAACCAATCAGCCCCAGCATTTT. This sequence encodes CASSQTNQPQHF.

The chain links TRBV27 to TRBJ2-7, with 8 bases matching TRBD1. The CDR3 sequence is 13 residues long. Germline trimming cut 10 bases from V and 5 bases from J; bases unmatched to any gene: 10. Per the germline V gene, CDR1 is MNHEY and CDR2 is SMNVEV (reference sequence). The CDR3 coding sequence is TGTGCCACCAGGGTGACAGGGGTGAACGAGCAGTACTTC. This gives the protein CATRVTGVNEQYF.

The chain couples TRBV19 to TRBJ2-7; 11 bases match TRBD1. The V gene end was trimmed by 5 bases and the J gene end by 6 bases; junction bases not matched to a gene: 6. Germline V lookup: CDR1 LNHDA, CDR2 SQIVND (reference sequence). The CDR3 sequence is 14 residues long. The CDR3 coding sequence is TGTGCCAGTAGTGGGACAGGGGGGATTTCCGAGCAGTACTTC. Its protein product is CASSGTGGISEQYF.

The chain is built from TRBV6-6 and TRBJ2-7, with 8 bases aligning to TRBD1. CDR1 is MNHNY, CDR2 SVGAGI, per germline (reference sequence). V dropped 0 bases and J dropped 9; count of bases not matched to a gene: 4. The CDR3 runs to 13 residues. The CDR3 region is CASSYSTGGAQYF. CDR3 DNA: TGTGCCAGCAGTTACTCAACAGGGGGTGCGCAGTACTTC.

The chain has TRBV19 and TRBJ2-5, with 11 bases that match TRBD1. The J segment lost 4 bases and the V segment lost 1 base, leaving 2 bases of the junction unmatched. CDR1 is LNHDA and CDR2 is SQIVND in the germline V gene (reference sequence). The CDR3 consists of 15 residues. The CDR3 loop is CASSIGTGGGETQYF. The CDR3 DNA reads as TGTGCCAGTAGTATAGGGACAGGGGGCGGAGAGACCCAGTACTTC.

In regard to this clone: The junction departs from the called germline gene at one end, perhaps through a read error. The rearrangement joins TRBV7-7 to TRBJ2-5, with unresolved D. The CDR3 has 11 residues. Germline CDR1 reads SSHAT; CDR2 reads FNYEAQ (reference sequence). In DNA form, the CDR3 reads TGTGCTAGCAGTTCTAAAGAGACCCAGTACTTC. This encodes CASSSKETQYF.

This clone occurred a few times. This chain's CDR3 is CASSFGLVSTGELFF. The CDR3 region has the DNA TGTGCCAGCAGCTTTGGACTAGTTAGTACCGGGGAGCTGTTTTTT. The genes are TRBV5-4 and TRBJ2-2; 7 bases line up with TRBD2. This CDR3 has 15 residues. V dropped 2 bases and J dropped 5; count of bases not matched to a gene: 6. In germline, CDR1 is SGHNT, CDR2 YYREEE (reference sequence).

This chain links TRBV5-4 with TRBJ2-1; tentative D call: TRBD2 (7 bases). V was trimmed by 3 bases and J by 6 bases, leaving 19 bases between them. The CDR3 contains 16 residues. CDR1 and CDR2 from the germline V gene are SGHNT and YYREEE (reference sequence). This CDR3 reads CASSYVGGGGLNEQFF. The CDR3 DNA is TGTGCCAGCAGCTATGTGGGGGGAGGGGGGCTCAATGAGCAGTTCTTC.

In this sample, this clone turned up a few times. V gene TRBV27 combines with J gene TRBJ2-1; 7 bases are shared with TRBD2. This CDR3 contains 18 residues. Germline CDR1 MNHEY, CDR2 SMNVEV (reference sequence). Trimming at V came to 0 bases and at J to 0 bases, leaving 8 bases not matched to a gene. CDR3 nucleotides: TGTGCCAGCAGTTTATCCGGCGGGGGAAGAAGCTCCTACAATGAGCAGTTCTTC. Translating it yields CASSLSGGGRSSYNEQFF.

The chain uses TRBV5-4 and TRBJ1-5; 9 bases align to TRBD1. V lost 3 bases and J lost 6; bases outside the gene matches: 13. Germline V CDR1 and CDR2: SGHNT, YYREEE (reference sequence). This CDR3 has 17 residues. DNA of the CDR3: TGTGCCAGCAGCTACAACCCATCCCGGGACAGGGCTCAGCCCCAGCATTTT. Encoded protein: CASSYNPSRDRAQPQHF.

J is TRBJ2-2 and V is TRBV27; D gene unclear. CDR1 and CDR2 (germline): MNHEY, SMNVEV (reference sequence). V was clipped by 2 bases and J by 4 bases, with 8 bases between them. The CDR3 contains 14 residues. Here the CDR3 DNA reads TGTGCCAGCAGTTTAGGTCGGGTCACCGGGGAGCTGTTTTTT. Protein product: CASSLGRVTGELFF.

This CDR3 reads CASRPTGTKNGGYTF. The CDR3 DNA follows: TGTGCCAGCAGACCGACCGGGACAAAAAACGGTGGCTACACCTTC. The chain employs TRBV6-5 and TRBJ1-2; TRBD1 might be the D (6 bases). The V and J ends lost 6 bases and 7 bases respectively, with 21 bases between them. The CDR3 runs to 15 residues. CDR1 and CDR2 from the germline V gene are MNHEY and SVGAGI.

The rearrangement joins TRBV15 to TRBJ2-6; D call uncertain. The germline V gene encodes CDR1 LNHNV and CDR2 YYDKDF (reference sequence). V was pared by 1 base and J by 0 bases, with 4 bases between. The CDR3 extends over 15 amino acids. The CDR3 DNA sequence: TGTGCCACCAGCAGAGGAGCCTCTGGGGCCAACGTCCTGACTTTC. This codes for CATSRGASGANVLTF.

To note about this clone: Other nucleotide sequences from this sample produce the same CDR3. CDR3 nucleotide sequence: TGTGCCAGCGACAGGGGGAACACCGGGGAGCTGTTTTTT. Translated, it gives CASDRGNTGELFF. The chain employs TRBV6-1 and TRBJ2-2, with TRBD1 identical over 8 bases. V lost 8 bases and J lost 1; bases outside the gene matches: 0. Germline assignment: CDR1 MNHNS and CDR2 SASEGT. This CDR3 is 13 amino acids long.

Comments on this clone: Relative to the germline gene, one junction end is altered; a read error may explain this. This CDR3 is also generated by other DNA sequences in the sample. The genes are TRBV6-5 and TRBJ1-5; tentative D call: TRBD1 (6 bases). The germline gives CDR1 MNHEY, CDR2 SVGAGI. CDR3 length equals 13 residues. The CDR3 loop reads CASSYGGNQPQHF. The CDR3 DNA follows: TGTGCCAGCAGTTACGGGGGCAACCAGCCCCAGCATTTT.

J is TRBJ1-1 and V is TRBV6-5; 8 positions match TRBD1. This CDR3 spans 15 amino acids. Germline-derived CDR1 and CDR2 are MNHEY and SVGAGI. Losses at the gene ends were 4 bases for V and 1 base for J; bases not matched to a gene: 5. The CDR3 protein is CASSSYGTGNTEAFF. The CDR3 DNA follows: TGTGCCAGCAGTTCCTACGGGACAGGGAACACTGAAGCTTTCTTT.

This clone was seen a few times. The rearrangement uses TRBV7-9 and TRBJ1-1, with a possible D match to TRBD1 (5 bases). The CDR3 spans 17 residues. CDR1 and CDR2 from the germline V gene are SEHNR and FQNEAQ (reference sequence). The V gene lost 2 bases and the J gene lost 0 bases, with 16 bases spanning the gap. DNA of the CDR3: TGTGCCAGCAGCTTAACCGGGACCCTCGTTTTGAACACTGAAGCTTTCTTT. Amino acids: CASSLTGTLVLNTEAFF. The full variable domain, its missing parts supplied by reference TRBV7-9 and TRBJ1-1, is DTGVSQNPRHKITKRGQNVTFRCDPISEHNRLYWYRQTLGQGPEFLTYFQNEAQLEKSRLLSDRFSAERPKGSFSTLEIQRTEQGDSAMYLCASSLTGTLVLNTEAFFGQGTRLTVV.

The chain couples TRBV30 to TRBJ2-5, with D perhaps being TRBD1 or TRBD2 (7 bases each). The CDR3 consists of 14 residues. Per the germline V gene, CDR1 is GTSNPN and CDR2 is SVGIG (reference sequence). The CDR3 is CAGGKGAFQETQYF. The CDR3 nucleotides are TGTGCGGGAGGGAAGGGGGCGTTCCAAGAGACCCAGTACTTC.

The chain joins TRBV9 to TRBJ2-1, with no clear D. The CDR3 is 14 residues long. Trimming took 7 bases from V and 0 from J, leaving 11 bases between them. CDR1 and CDR2 (germline): SGDLS, YYNGEE. For the CDR3, the DNA is TGTGCCAGCGGAACGTCTGGCTCCTACAATGAGCAGTTCTTC. This sequence encodes CASGTSGSYNEQFF.

V gene TRBV4-3 combines with J gene TRBJ1-2; 9 bases map to TRBD1. The CDR3 has 15 amino acids. CDR1 and CDR2 from the germline V gene are LGHNA and YSLEER. V lost 4 bases, J lost 3 bases, and 6 bases stayed unmatched. The CDR3 nucleotides are TGCGCCAGCAGCCCCGAGGACAGGGGTGACTATGGCTACACCTTC. This gives the protein CASSPEDRGDYGYTF.

This chain uses TRBV13 with TRBJ1-6; unclear D gene. Trimming shortened V by 5 bases and J by 9 bases, and 14 bases separated the two germline ends. The germline V gene encodes CDR1 PRHDT and CDR2 FYEKMQ (reference sequence). The CDR3 extends over 14 amino acids. The CDR3 DNA reads as TGTGCCAGCAGCCAACGACAAGCGGGTTCACCCCTCCACTTT. Amino acids: CASSQRQAGSPLHF.

Here the CDR3 reads CAIAGRTGKSYEQYF. The CDR3 region has the DNA TGTGCCATCGCCGGGCGAACCGGGAAATCCTACGAGCAGTACTTC. V gene TRBV10-3 combines with J gene TRBJ2-7; a weak D match, TRBD2 (5 bases). V lost 8 bases to trimming and J lost 1 base, with 18 bases between them. CDR1 ENHRY and CDR2 SYGVKD come from the germline V gene. The CDR3 is 15 residues long.

The V gene is TRBV11-2, the J gene TRBJ2-2; either TRBD1 or TRBD2 may supply D (6 bases each). CDR3 length equals 16 residues. The V gene lost 5 bases and the J gene lost 5 bases, with 18 bases spanning the gap. Germline assignment: CDR1 SGHAT and CDR2 FQNNGV. CDR3 sequence: CASSPTGGPRTGELFF. In nucleotides, the CDR3 is TGTGCCAGCAGCCCGACTGGGGGGCCGAGGACCGGGGAGCTGTTTTTT.

The chain uses TRBV5-1 and TRBJ1-1; D might be TRBD1 (5 bases). Germline-derived CDR1 and CDR2 are SGHRS and YFSETQ. The CDR3 is 14 residues long. Trimming cost V 4 bases and J 0 bases, with 10 bases left between them. Here the CDR3 DNA reads TGCGCCAGCAGCCATGACAGCCTGAACACTGAAGCTTTCTTT. Amino acids: CASSHDSLNTEAFF.

The chain combines TRBV7-9 with TRBJ1-3; 7 nucleotides line up with TRBD1. Unmatched junction bases numbered 5, after V lost 0 bases and J lost 3 bases. The length of the CDR3 is 16 residues. Germline CDR1 and CDR2: SEHNR and FQNEAQ (reference sequence). The CDR3 spells CASSLAAGQLGNTIYF. As DNA, the CDR3 is TGTGCCAGCAGCTTAGCCGCGGGACAGCTTGGAAACACCATATATTTT. Full variable domain (rest looked up from reference TRBV7-9 and TRBJ1-3): DTGVSQNPRHKITKRGQNVTFRCDPISEHNRLYWYRQTLGQGPEFLTYFQNEAQLEKSRLLSDRFSAERPKGSFSTLEIQRTEQGDSAMYLCASSLAAGQLGNTIYFGEGSWLTVV.